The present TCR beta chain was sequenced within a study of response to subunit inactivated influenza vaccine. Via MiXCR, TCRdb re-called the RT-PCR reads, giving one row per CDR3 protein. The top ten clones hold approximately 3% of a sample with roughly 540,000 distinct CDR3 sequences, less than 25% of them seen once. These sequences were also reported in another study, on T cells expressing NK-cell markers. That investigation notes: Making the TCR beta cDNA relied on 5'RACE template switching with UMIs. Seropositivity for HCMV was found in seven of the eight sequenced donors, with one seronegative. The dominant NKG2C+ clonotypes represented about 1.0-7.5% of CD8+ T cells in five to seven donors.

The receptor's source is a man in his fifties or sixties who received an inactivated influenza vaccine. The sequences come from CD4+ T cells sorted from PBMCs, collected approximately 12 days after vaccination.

CDR3 protein: CASSLESSGNTDTQYF. The CDR3 coding sequence is TGTGCCAGCAGCTTAGAGAGTAGCGGGAACACAGATACGCAGTATTTT. This rearrangement joins TRBV7-8 to TRBJ2-3, with TRBD2 matching over 8 bases. The CDR3 has 16 amino acids. V gave up 1 base and J gave up 2 bases; unmatched junction bases: 5. Germline CDR1 is SGHVS and CDR2 is FQNEAQ. The full variable domain, rest sourced from reference TRBV7-8 and TRBJ2-3, is GAGVSQSPRYKVAKRGQDVALRCDPISGHVSLFWYQQALGQGPEFLTYFQNEAQLDKSGLPSDRFFAERPEGSVSTLKIQRTQQEDSAVYLCASSLESSGNTDTQYFGPGTRLTVL.